This TCR beta chain originates from a study of spatial heterogeneity in lung cancer. Concerning this clonotype: Its matching antigen is unknown.

Time point specified: sample taken at primary tumor resection. Samples came from some 71 TRACERx patients with untreated early-stage lung cancer. Unsorted whole RNA from tumor, nontumor lung or frozen PBMC underwent sequencing. MiXCR, run by TCRdb on the 5' RACE reads, gives a single entry per CDR3 protein. The sample has 9,500 to 14,000 distinct CDR3 sequences; roughly 14% are singletons. This CDR3 is 14 amino acids long. Germline V gene sequence: CDR1 SGHRS, CDR2 YFSETQ. V was clipped by 8 bases and J by 9 bases; unmatched bases: 10. General observations from the study: Tumoral mutation counts were tracked by counts of expanded intratumoral alpha and beta TCRs.

The chain couples TRBV5-1 to TRBJ2-1, with TRBD1 matching 11 bases. The material sequenced was lung tumor tissue, taken at surgery. The clonotype originates from a male donor with early-stage non-small cell lung cancer. The CDR3 DNA is TGCGCCAGTACGCGGACAGGGGGCCTGGTTGAGCAGTTCTTC. It translates to CASTRTGGLVEQFF.